The 20 T cell receptor beta chains below come from one sample, sequenced in a study of blood T cell repertoires in COVID-19. The assay was immunoSEQ multiplex PCR, and TCRdb's table has in-frame clones only and misses some. Of roughly 80,000 clones in the sample, around 86% were seen once. Sequenced material: peripheral blood. These receptors all come from a human donor in a cohort sampled during active COVID-19.

J is TRBJ2-3 and V is TRBV19, with TRBD1 as a possible D gene (5 bases). Germline V gene lookup returns CDR1 LNHDA and CDR2 SQIVND (reference sequence). Trimming took off 3 bases at V and 1 base at J, with 8 bases between the two ends. The CDR3 is 14 residues long. CDR3 loop: CASSIVRGTDTQYF. The DNA of the CDR3 is TGTGCCAGTAGTATTGTCAGGGGCACAGATACGCAGTATTTT.

The J gene is TRBJ2-7, the V gene TRBV28; D is undetermined. The ends were cut back, 3 bases at V and 8 bases at J, with 17 bases in the middle. The CDR3 totals 14 residues. Looked up from germline, CDR1 is MDHEN and CDR2 is SYDVKM. The CDR3 DNA reads as TGTGCCAGCAGTTTCACCCAGCGCCCTTGGAAGCAGTACTTC. Its translation: CASSFTQRPWKQYF. The whole variable domain, remainder taken from reference TRBV28 and TRBJ2-7, is DVKVTQSSRYLVKRTGEKVFLECVQDMDHENMFWYRQDPGLGLRLIYFSYDVKMKEKGDIPEGYSVSREKKERFSLILESASTNQTSMYLCASSFTQRPWKQYFGPGTRLTVT.

V and J are TRBV30 and TRBJ2-3; possibly TRBD2 for D (6 bases). Between the trimmed V and J ends, which lost 1 base and 2 bases, there was a span of 13 bases. Germline CDR1 is GTSNPN and CDR2 is SVGIG (reference sequence). There are 15 residues in the CDR3. The CDR3 bases are TGTGCCTGGAGTGCTCTAGCGTATAACACAGATACGCAGTATTTT. Its translation is CAWSALAYNTDTQYF. Full variable domain (outside the CDR3, taken from reference TRBV30 and TRBJ2-3): SQTIHQWPATLVQPVGSPLSLECTVEGTSNPNLYWYRQAAGRGLQLLFYSVGIGQISSEVPQNLSASRPQDRQFILSSKKLLLSDSGFYLCAWSALAYNTDTQYFGPGTRLTVL.

V and J are TRBV6-1 and TRBJ1-6, with 7 bases identical to TRBD1. Trimming took 3 bases from V and 10 from J; bases not matched to a gene: 6. This CDR3 spans 14 amino acids. Germline values: CDR1 MNHNS, CDR2 SASEGT. In DNA form, the CDR3 reads TGTGCCAGCAGTGACCGGACAGGCGGCTCACCCCTCCACTTT. Translating gives CASSDRTGGSPLHF.

This chain links TRBV5-1 with TRBJ2-1; 9 positions match TRBD2. The V gene's germline CDR1 is SGHRS and CDR2 YFSETQ. V lost 7 bases to trimming and J lost 6 bases; unmatched junction nucleotides: 11. This CDR3 region has 15 residues. The CDR3 region is CASVSGTSLVNEQFF. The CDR3 nucleotides are TGCGCCAGCGTATCCGGGACTAGCTTGGTCAATGAGCAGTTCTTC. The full variable domain, completed using reference TRBV5-1 and TRBJ2-1, is KAGVTQTPRYLIKTRGQQVTLSCSPISGHRSVSWYQQTPGQGLQFLFEYFSETQRNKGNFPGRFSGRQFSNSRSEMNVSTLELGDSALYLCASVSGTSLVNEQFFGPGTRLTVL.

V and J are TRBV19 and TRBJ2-3; 8 bases fit TRBD1. Germline loops: CDR1 LNHDA, CDR2 SQIVND (reference sequence). J gave up 1 base and V 10 bases, and 10 bases lay outside the gene matches. This CDR3 region has 15 residues. This CDR3 is CATRTGRGGTDTQYF. The CDR3 DNA follows: TGTGCCACCCGGACAGGGCGAGGGGGCACAGATACGCAGTATTTT.

This clone was picked up a small number of times. The gene calls are TRBV19 and TRBJ1-2; D gene uncertain. Germline V gene lookup returns CDR1 LNHDA and CDR2 SQIVND (reference sequence). Deletions cut 8 bases from V and 4 bases from J, with 8 bases between. The CDR3 is made up of 11 amino acids. The CDR3 loop reads CASGRFYGYTF. The CDR3 bases are TGTGCCAGTGGCAGGTTCTATGGCTACACCTTC.

V gene TRBV5-6 combines with J gene TRBJ2-1; perhaps TRBD1 as D (6 bases). V shed 4 bases and J shed 2 bases, with 7 bases lying between them. The CDR3 is made up of 13 amino acids. Germline CDR1 SGHDT, CDR2 YYEEEE. The CDR3 coding sequence is TGTGCCAGCAGCCGGACAGCCTACAATGAGCAGTTCTTC. Protein sequence: CASSRTAYNEQFF.

This rearrangement joins TRBV6-1 to TRBJ1-6; maybe TRBD1 (5 bases). Germline V lookup: CDR1 MNHNS, CDR2 SASEGT. The V and J ends lost 3 bases and 18 bases respectively, with 21 bases between them. CDR3 length: 14 residues. The CDR3 DNA reads TGTGCCAGCAGTGATGACCCGGGGGGTTCCAACTACCACTTT. Translation: CASSDDPGGSNYHF.

The gene calls are TRBV28 and TRBJ2-7; weak D call: TRBD2 (5 bases). Germline CDR1 is MDHEN and CDR2 is SYDVKM. V was trimmed by 4 bases and J by 7 bases, leaving 17 bases between them. The CDR3 sequence is 14 residues long. The CDR3 DNA is TGTGCCAGCAGTTACGGGAACGGCTTTGGGGAGCAGTACTTC. Translated, it gives CASSYGNGFGEQYF.

This chain links TRBV19 with TRBJ2-1; 9 nucleotides line up with TRBD2. CDR1 and CDR2 from the germline V gene are LNHDA and SQIVND (reference sequence). This CDR3 contains 15 residues. Trimming at V came to 8 bases and at J to 7 bases, leaving 12 bases not matched to a gene. CDR3 protein: CASGRISGGSNEQFF. CDR3 coding DNA: TGTGCCAGTGGGCGAATCAGCGGGGGGAGTAATGAGCAGTTCTTC.

The chain carries TRBV5-4 and TRBJ1-1; 11 bases map to TRBD1. CDR3 length: 14 amino acids. V shed 4 bases and J 1 base; nucleotides not matched to a gene: 0. Germline V gene data show CDR1 as SGHNT and CDR2 as YYREEE (reference sequence). The CDR3 region is CASSGTGGNTEAFF. The CDR3 DNA follows: TGTGCCAGCAGCGGGACAGGGGGGAACACTGAAGCTTTCTTT.

This clone was observed once. The germline gene is not matched at one end of the junction; a read error may be the cause. The chain joins TRBV5-4 to TRBJ2-1; perhaps TRBD2 as D (6 bases). The CDR3 totals 15 residues. Germline CDR1 is SGHNT and CDR2 is YYREEE (reference sequence). CDR3 sequence reads: CASSLELAEYNEQFF. The CDR3 nucleotides are TGTGCCAGCAGCTTGGAACTAGCCGAATACAATGAACAGTTCTTC.

The V and J genes are TRBV28 and TRBJ2-1; possibly TRBD1 for D (5 bases). Germline CDR1 and CDR2: MDHEN and SYDVKM. V was pared by 6 bases and J by 3 bases, with 21 bases between. The CDR3 spans 17 residues. The CDR3 region is CASSPRALKGNYNEQFF. For the CDR3, the DNA is TGTGCCAGCAGCCCCCGGGCCCTCAAGGGGAACTACAATGAGCAGTTCTTC.

The chain couples TRBV5-1 to TRBJ2-2; D possibly corresponds to TRBD2 (5 bases). The CDR3 covers 15 residues. Germline loops: CDR1 SGHRS, CDR2 YFSETQ. V lost 2 bases and J lost 4, with 12 bases in between. CDR3 DNA: TGCGCCAGCAGCTTTCAAGCGGCTCGCACCGGGGAGCTGTTTTTT. Its protein product is CASSFQAARTGELFF. The variable domain in full, with the rest retrieved from reference TRBV5-1 and TRBJ2-2, is KAGVTQTPRYLIKTRGQQVTLSCSPISGHRSVSWYQQTPGQGLQFLFEYFSETQRNKGNFPGRFSGRQFSNSRSEMNVSTLELGDSALYLCASSFQAARTGELFFGEGSRLTVL.

This rearrangement joins TRBV6-5 to TRBJ1-1, with 9 bases lining up with TRBD1. The CDR3 extends over 15 amino acids. Per germline, CDR1 MNHEY and CDR2 SVGAGI. V lost 7 bases, J lost 4 bases, and 10 bases stayed unmatched. Here the CDR3 DNA reads TGTGCCAGCATTCCGGACAGGGGAGAGGGCACTGAAGCTTTCTTT. Protein sequence: CASIPDRGEGTEAFF.

The genes are TRBV28 and TRBJ2-7; tentatively, D is TRBD1 (5 bases). CDR3 length: 12 residues. Germline V gene sequence: CDR1 MDHEN, CDR2 SYDVKM. The ends were cut back, 5 bases at V and 4 bases at J, with 9 bases in the middle. In DNA form, the CDR3 reads TGTGCCAGCAGTCAACAGGTTTACGAGCAGTACTTC. Amino acid sequence: CASSQQVYEQYF.

The rearrangement joins TRBV6-5 to TRBJ1-1, with TRBD1 as a possible D gene (5 bases). The CDR3 covers 14 residues. The V end was cut by 2 bases, the J end by 4 bases, with 11 bases between. Germline CDR1 MNHEY, CDR2 SVGAGI. CDR3 bases: TGTGCCAGCAGTTACGGGGGGAGCGGCACTGAAGCTTTCTTT. Its translation: CASSYGGSGTEAFF.

This rearrangement joins TRBV5-1 to TRBJ2-3, with 7 bases aligning to TRBD1. Germline lookup yields CDR1 SGHRS and CDR2 YFSETQ. Trimming removed 0 bases from V and 5 bases from J; junction bases left unmatched: 6. The CDR3 totals 15 residues. The CDR3 nucleotides read TGCGCCAGCAGCTTGGGGACAGGTTGGCGAGATACGCAGTATTTT. Protein product: CASSLGTGWRDTQYF.

The gene calls are TRBV10-3 and TRBJ2-1; TRBD2 might be the D (6 bases). V was clipped by 6 bases and J by 6 bases, with 9 bases between them. The CDR3 runs 12 residues. Germline lookup yields CDR1 ENHRY and CDR2 SYGVKD. CDR3 in DNA: TGTGCCATCAGCGGGAGTCCCAATGAGCAGTTCTTC. Its protein product is CAISGSPNEQFF.